What follows describes a single T cell receptor (beta chain). Its cognate antigen is unknown. It was template switching that added a universal primer site, and there were unique molecular identifiers on the cDNA. TCRdb reanalysed the 5' RACE reads using MiXCR and keeps one entry per CDR3 protein. Counted here are about 690,000 distinct CDR3 sequences, 5.5% to 6.5% occurring once; the ten biggest clones make up 1.5% to 2%. This CDR3 contains 14 residues. Germline values: CDR1 MGHRA, CDR2 YSYEKL. V was clipped by 1 base and J by 7 bases; unmatched bases: 2. The record originates from a study of identical twins. Overall study results and limits: Conclusions rested on cross-sectional statistics rather than following the same donors. Twins' excess sharing was less marked for out-of-frame beta sequences. Cord blood beta clonotypes present at high abundance carried fewer insertions; no such pattern appeared in memory repertoires.

The chain is built from TRBV4-1 and TRBJ2-1, with 9 bases lining up with TRBD1. The sample taken for sequencing was naive T cells sorted from blood. This sequence originates from a man between 18 and 35 years old in good health. The CDR3 DNA reads as TGCGCCAGCAGCCAAGGGACAGGGGCGAATGAGCAGTTCTTC. Translating gives CASSQGTGANEQFF.